Listed here are 22 T cell receptor beta chains from one sample, sequenced in a study of blood T cells in healthy people across ages. The authors ran a second PCR of about 7 to 11 cycles using a sample-barcoded 5' primer and a J-beta primer mix. TCRdb analysed the 5' RACE reads with MiXCR anew, one entry per CDR3 protein. The table has roughly 1.6 million distinct CDR3 sequences, 30% to 35% seen once. The sample consisted of blood. The origin of the receptors is a woman aged 25-40 years in good health.

The chain couples TRBV7-9 to TRBJ2-5, with D possibly matching TRBD2 (6 bases). The CDR3 spans 14 residues. Germline CDR1 SEHNR, CDR2 FQNEAQ (reference sequence). Trimming took off 5 bases at V and 4 bases at J, with 14 bases between the two ends. The CDR3 sequence is CASSDPTSRETQYF. Written as DNA, the CDR3 is TGTGCCAGCAGCGATCCGACTAGTCGAGAGACCCAGTACTTC.

Ten or more counts support this clonotype. The chain joins TRBV29-1 to TRBJ2-1; D is undetermined. The length of the CDR3 is 14 residues. V was clipped by 8 bases and J by 4 bases, with 18 bases between them. Germline V gene sequence: CDR1 SQVTM, CDR2 ANQGSEA. The CDR3 sequence: CSFYEPYLYNEQFF. In nucleotides, the CDR3 is TGCAGCTTTTACGAGCCCTACCTTTACAATGAGCAGTTCTTC.

The chain recombines TRBV3-1 with TRBJ2-5; no firm D call. This CDR3 has 11 amino acids. Looked up from germline, CDR1 is LGHDT and CDR2 is YNNKEL (reference sequence). V was shortened by 5 bases and J by 11 bases, with 12 bases between the two germline ends. The CDR3 region has the DNA TGTGCCAGCAGCAATATCAATGAGCAGTACTTC. This encodes CASSNINEQYF.

The chain recombines TRBV9 with TRBJ2-3; D remains ambiguous. The germline CDR1 and CDR2 sequences are SGDLS and YYNGEE. Trimming took off 3 bases at V and 4 bases at J, with 6 bases between the two ends. This CDR3 contains 12 residues. The CDR3: CASSALSDTQYF. CDR3 nucleotide sequence: TGTGCCAGCAGCGCCTTGTCAGATACGCAGTATTTT.

The sample holds a few counts of this clonotype. The V gene is TRBV20-1, the J gene TRBJ1-2; TRBD1 is a possible D gene (6 bases). V lost 1 base and J 3 bases, leaving 9 bases between the germline ends. The CDR3 extends over 13 amino acids. In germline, CDR1 is DFQATT, CDR2 SNEGSKA (reference sequence). CDR3 nucleotide sequence: TGCAGTGCTAGAGCCTCAGGGGACTATGGCTACACCTTC. Protein product: CSARASGDYGYTF.

This clonotype turned up a few times. The genes are TRBV28 and TRBJ2-5; 8 bases line up with TRBD2. The V segment lost 7 bases and the J segment 12 bases; nucleotides outside the gene matches: 16. The CDR3 length is 14 residues. The V gene's germline CDR1 is MDHEN and CDR2 SYDVKM. DNA of the CDR3: TGTGCCAGCACTCCCTGGGGGGTAGCGGGAAATAAGTACTTC. It encodes CASTPWGVAGNKYF.

V and J are TRBV15 and TRBJ2-1; 12 nucleotides match TRBD2. The germline V gene has CDR1 LNHNV and CDR2 YYDKDF (reference sequence). The CDR3 covers 15 residues. V lost 5 bases, J lost 12 bases, and 11 bases stayed unmatched. The CDR3 region has the DNA TGTGCCACCAGCGGACTAGCGGGACGAGTGGATGTGCAGTTCTTC. This gives the protein CATSGLAGRVDVQFF. Based on the CDR3 plus reference TRBV15 and TRBJ2-1, the full variable domain is DAMVIQNPRYQVTQFGKPVTLSCSQTLNHNVMYWYQQKSSQAPKLLFHYYDKDFNNEADTPDNFQSRRPNTSFCFLDIRSPGLGDTAMYLCATSGLAGRVDVQFFGPGTRLTVL.

The genes are TRBV5-1 and TRBJ1-2; D unresolved. Trimming removed 0 bases at V and 2 bases at J, with 8 bases between. CDR1 and CDR2 from the germline V gene are SGHRS and YFSETQ. CDR3 size: 14 residues. DNA for the CDR3: TGCGCCAGCAGCTTGGAGGTGAACAACTATGGCTACACCTTC. This gives the protein CASSLEVNNYGYTF.

The chain uses TRBV27 and TRBJ2-5; 9 bases align to TRBD2. This CDR3 comprises 15 residues. Germline V gene sequence: CDR1 MNHEY, CDR2 SMNVEV (reference sequence). The trim removed 6 bases at V and 3 bases at J, leaving 8 bases unmatched. In DNA, the CDR3 is TGTGCCAGCAGCCCTTTGACTAGCGGAAAAGAGACCCAGTACTTC. Translation gives CASSPLTSGKETQYF.

The genes are TRBV18 and TRBJ2-5; 8 bases map to TRBD2. The CDR3 has 15 residues. CDR1 is KGHSH, CDR2 LQKENI, per germline. J was trimmed by 11 bases and V by 2 bases; bases with no gene match: 13. This CDR3 is CASSPWAGGQREQYF. The CDR3 DNA reads as TGTGCCAGCTCACCATGGGCGGGGGGCCAAAGAGAGCAGTACTTC.

V and J are TRBV12-5 and TRBJ1-1, with 7 nucleotides matching TRBD1. Germline V gene data show CDR1 as LGHNT and CDR2 as FRNRAP. The ends lost 0 bases at V and 1 base at J; junction bases unmatched: 11. The CDR3 runs 18 residues. CDR3 nucleotide sequence: TGTGCTAGTGGTTTGGTACTGGGACAGATAGAAGGGAACACTGAAGCTTTCTTT. Amino acid sequence: CASGLVLGQIEGNTEAFF.

The chain couples TRBV6-2 or TRBV6-3 to TRBJ2-7; no firm D call. The V gene lost 5 bases and the J gene lost 1 base, with 12 bases spanning the gap. CDR1 MNHEY and CDR2 SVGEGT come from the germline V gene. The CDR3 contains 14 residues. CDR3 in DNA: TGTGCCAGCAGTCCCCTATGGCAATCCTACGAGCAGTACTTC. Encoded protein: CASSPLWQSYEQYF.

This sequence joins TRBV10-3 and TRBJ2-5; TRBD1 agrees at 7 bases. Germline CDR1 ENHRY, CDR2 SYGVKD. V shed 4 bases, J shed 1 base, and the junction held 3 bases outside the gene matches. This CDR3 contains 14 residues. CDR3 residues: CAISGGQIQETQYF. CDR3 DNA: TGTGCCATCAGTGGGGGACAGATCCAAGAGACCCAGTACTTC.

This clonotype was counted a few times. This sequence joins TRBV5-4 and TRBJ1-2; D is unresolved. CDR1 is SGHNT and CDR2 is YYREEE in the germline V gene (reference sequence). Trimming stripped 2 bases from V and 5 bases from J, with 13 bases between. The CDR3 consists of 14 residues. For the CDR3, the DNA is TGTGCCAGCAGCTTACGGCACAACAATTATGGCTACACCTTC. It encodes CASSLRHNNYGYTF.

CDR3 amino acids: CAISEGESKTGANVLTF. Written as DNA, the CDR3 is TGTGCCATCAGTGAGGGGGAATCTAAGACGGGGGCCAACGTCCTGACTTTC. The chain links TRBV10-3 to TRBJ2-6; D uncertain. The CDR3 extends over 17 amino acids. V was shortened by 2 bases and J by 4 bases, with 15 bases between the two germline ends. CDR1 is ENHRY and CDR2 is SYGVKD in the germline V gene.

The V call is TRBV27, the J call TRBJ1-6, with D possibly matching TRBD1 (5 bases). Germline CDR1 is MNHEY and CDR2 is SMNVEV (reference sequence). This CDR3 spans 16 amino acids. V gave up 3 bases and J gave up 1 base, with 10 bases separating them. The DNA for the CDR3 is TGTGCCAGCAGTTTTTTCGGGGCATCCTATAATTCACCCCTCCACTTT. Residues: CASSFFGASYNSPLHF.

This clonotype was counted only a few times. The chain is built from TRBV5-6 and TRBJ2-5; TRBD1 aligns across 8 bases. In germline, CDR1 is SGHDT, CDR2 YYEEEE. The CDR3 has 16 amino acids. Trimming at V came to 4 bases and at J to 2 bases, leaving 10 bases not matched to a gene. CDR3: CASSPWGTGKQETQYF. DNA of the CDR3: TGTGCCAGCAGCCCCTGGGGGACAGGCAAGCAAGAGACCCAGTACTTC.

This clonotype has only a few counts. The CDR3 loop is CAASRSGPLNEQFF. CDR3 in DNA: TGTGCTGCAAGTCGGTCAGGGCCCCTCAATGAGCAGTTCTTC. This chain links TRBV27 with TRBJ2-1; tentative D call: TRBD1 (5 bases). The CDR3 sequence is 14 residues long. CDR1 and CDR2 from the germline V gene are MNHEY and SMNVEV (reference sequence).

The J gene is TRBJ2-7, the V gene TRBV7-8; 9 bases fit TRBD2. V shed 5 bases, J shed 4 bases, and the junction held 12 bases outside the gene matches. CDR1 is SGHVS, CDR2 FQNEAQ, per germline. The CDR3 consists of 16 residues. The chain's CDR3 is CASSREGGTSFYEQYF. The CDR3 nucleotides are TGTGCCAGCAGCCGGGAAGGTGGGACTAGCTTTTACGAGCAGTACTTC.

A remark on this clonotype: At one of its ends the junction is not consistent with the germline gene, which may arise from a read error. This chain uses TRBV12-5 with TRBJ2-1, with 8 positions matching TRBD1. CDR1 and CDR2 (germline): LGHNT, FRNRAP. The CDR3 loop spans 14 amino acids. CDR3 sequence reads: CASGSTGVLHEQFF. The DNA for the CDR3 is TGTGCTAGCGGTTCGACAGGGGTACTCCATGAGCAGTTCTTC.

This clonotype occurred many times. The chain is built from TRBV27 and TRBJ2-7; 7 bases are shared with TRBD1. The CDR3 length is 14 residues. The V gene end was trimmed by 6 bases and the J gene end by 2 bases; junction bases not matched to a gene: 7. CDR1 and CDR2 (germline): MNHEY, SMNVEV (reference sequence). This chain's CDR3 is CASSRQGATYEQYF. The DNA of the CDR3 is TGTGCCAGCAGCAGACAGGGAGCAACCTACGAGCAGTACTTC.

Points on this clonotype: A clone one base away is much larger, so this may be a read error. V usage is TRBV20-1 and J usage is TRBJ2-1; a weak D match, TRBD2 (6 bases). The CDR3 totals 14 residues. The ends were cut back, 6 bases at V and 5 bases at J, with 17 bases in the middle. Germline V gene lookup returns CDR1 DFQATT and CDR2 SNEGSKA (reference sequence). The CDR3, as DNA: TGCAGTGCCTCGGGACTGAAAGGGGACAATGAGCAGTTCTTC. It specifies CSASGLKGDNEQFF.